These 13 T cell receptor beta chains were all obtained from the same sample, sequenced in a study of T cell responses to AZD1222 COVID-19 vaccine. Assay used: immunoSEQ multiplex PCR; TCRdb lists only in-frame clones, some missing. Of 85,000 to 100,000 clones listed, about 92% are singletons. The sequencing used peripheral blood, collected on day 0 of AZD1222 vaccination. The receptor source for this set is an adult in good health.

This rearrangement joins TRBV5-6 to TRBJ1-4; D is undetermined. The ends were cut back, 2 bases at V and 0 bases at J, with 5 bases in the middle. CDR1 is SGHDT, CDR2 YYEEEE, per germline. The CDR3 length is 14 residues. The CDR3 DNA reads as TGTGCCAGCAGCTTCGGTTCAACTAATGAAAAACTGTTTTTT. Its protein is CASSFGSTNEKLFF.

The gene calls are TRBV5-6 and TRBJ1-3; D is unclear. Germline lookup yields CDR1 SGHDT and CDR2 YYEEEE. The CDR3 consists of 14 residues. V gave up 6 bases and J gave up 1 base, with 11 bases separating them. The CDR3 sequence is CASTHISSGNTIYF. Written as DNA, the CDR3 is TGTGCCAGCACCCACATCTCATCTGGAAACACCATATATTTT.

This chain joins TRBV5-1 and TRBJ2-7; tentative D call: TRBD2 (5 bases). Germline V gene sequence: CDR1 SGHRS, CDR2 YFSETQ. V was clipped by 0 bases and J by 2 bases, with 9 bases between them. The CDR3 has 14 residues. The CDR3 bases are TGCGCCAGCAGCTTGGTACTAGGAGCCTACGAGCAGTACTTC. Amino acid sequence: CASSLVLGAYEQYF.

The rearrangement joins TRBV28 to TRBJ1-1; no clear D gene. V was shortened by 4 bases and J by 5 bases, with 8 bases between the two germline ends. This CDR3 region has 12 residues. From germline, CDR1 is MDHEN and CDR2 SYDVKM. CDR3 region: CASSSPGTEAFF. The CDR3 DNA follows: TGTGCCAGCAGTTCCCCGGGGACTGAAGCTTTCTTT.

This clone appeared a few times. The chain is built from TRBV6-2 or TRBV6-3 and TRBJ1-4; 8 nucleotides align to TRBD1. The V and J ends lost 6 bases and 9 bases, in that order; junction bases with no gene match: 9. The CDR3 contains 14 residues. Germline CDR1 and CDR2: MNHEY and SVGEGT. The CDR3 nucleotides read TGTGCCAGCAGCACGACAGGGGAGAGGAAAAAACTGTTTTTT. Amino acids: CASSTTGERKKLFF.

This clone was detected once. The V and J genes are TRBV12-5 and TRBJ2-1; D is undetermined. The CDR3 consists of 13 residues. Trimming left V 0 bases short and J 12 bases short, with 12 bases between. The germline CDR1 and CDR2 sequences are LGHNT and FRNRAP. CDR3 DNA sequence: TGTGCTAGTGGTTTGGTCCTGGCGTATCCGCAGTTCTTC. Its translation: CASGLVLAYPQFF.

About this clone itself: Different DNA sequences within this sample yield the same CDR3. The chain carries TRBV20-1 and TRBJ1-5, with D hard to call. This CDR3 spans 13 amino acids. Germline CDR1 is DFQATT and CDR2 is SNEGSKA (reference sequence). V lost 3 bases, J lost 1 base, and 7 bases lay in between. CDR3 sequence: CSASSGSNQPQHF. The CDR3 DNA reads TGCAGTGCTAGTAGCGGAAGCAATCAGCCCCAGCATTTT.

The CDR3 is CASSTMGGAGSEKLFF. The CDR3, as DNA: TGTGCCAGTAGTACGATGGGAGGCGCAGGGTCTGAAAAACTGTTTTTT. V gene TRBV19 combines with J gene TRBJ1-4; D may be TRBD1 (5 bases). The germline V gene encodes CDR1 LNHDA and CDR2 SQIVND (reference sequence). The CDR3 has 16 amino acids. V dropped 4 bases and J dropped 7 bases, with 19 bases sitting between them.

V is TRBV29-1 and J is TRBJ1-1, with TRBD1 identical over 8 bases. The germline V gene has CDR1 SQVTM and CDR2 ANQGSEA. Losses at the gene ends were 6 bases for V and 5 bases for J; bases not matched to a gene: 14. The length of the CDR3 is 15 residues. The CDR3 spells CSVASLYRGGTEAFF. As DNA, the CDR3 is TGCAGCGTCGCCTCTCTCTACAGGGGGGGGACTGAAGCTTTCTTT.

The chain has TRBV2 and TRBJ2-2; D possibly corresponds to TRBD1 (6 bases). Trimming stripped 2 bases from V and 4 bases from J, with 11 bases between. Germline V lookup: CDR1 SNHLY, CDR2 FYNNEI. The CDR3 consists of 15 residues. Here the CDR3 reads CASSERQASTGELFF. CDR3 nucleotides: TGTGCCAGCAGTGAAAGACAGGCATCCACCGGGGAGCTGTTTTTT.

The V gene is TRBV5-1, the J gene TRBJ2-7; 9 bases fit TRBD1. The CDR3 runs to 14 residues. V gave up 5 bases and J gave up 6 bases; unmatched junction bases: 9. Germline V gives CDR1 SGHRS, CDR2 YFSETQ. The CDR3 bases are TGCGCCAGCAGTGGGGGACAGGGAACCACCGAGCAGTACTTC. It is translated as CASSGGQGTTEQYF.

The chain uses TRBV27 and TRBJ1-2; D perhaps matches TRBD1 (5 bases). CDR3 length: 17 residues. Trimming took off 5 bases at V and 6 bases at J, with 25 bases between the two ends. Per germline, CDR1 MNHEY and CDR2 SMNVEV (reference sequence). The CDR3, as DNA: TGTGCCAGCAGTCCCGACGGCCGGGGCAGAATTCCTCATGGCTACACCTTC. Translating gives CASSPDGRGRIPHGYTF.

The chain has TRBV27 and TRBJ2-1; the match to TRBD1 covers 7 bases. The CDR3 sequence is 15 residues long. Germline CDR1 MNHEY, CDR2 SMNVEV (reference sequence). V lost 5 bases and J lost 2; bases outside the gene matches: 6. CDR3: CASSVTGSPYNEQFF. The CDR3 nucleotides read TGTGCCAGCAGTGTGACAGGGTCCCCCTACAATGAGCAGTTCTTC.